In its sample, the clone carrying this TCR beta chain was seen many times. The antigen is not known. This entry comes from a study of T-cell reconstitution after alpha-beta-depleted transplantation in children. Study-level results: One year after transplant, T-cell counts and diversity came mostly from newly produced T cells.

CDR3 size: 15 residues. V dropped 2 bases and J dropped 6 bases, with 17 bases sitting between them. Unique molecular identifiers were incorporated during preparation of the TCRbeta library. MiXCR, run by TCRdb on the PCR reads, gives a single entry per CDR3 protein. The sample has roughly 52,000 distinct CDR3 sequences; under 6% are singletons. The chain has TRBV12-3 or TRBV12-4 and TRBJ2-7; D is possibly TRBD2 (5 bases). The TCR comes from a female patient aged 2 to 10 who had a stem cell transplant for aplastic anemia, so the T cells may come from the graft donor. The sample in question was PBMCs, mostly from graft donor cells, obtained 60 days after TCRalphabeta/CD19-depleted stem cell transplant. Here the CDR3 reads CASSLSGRKTREQYF. CDR3 coding DNA: TGTGCCAGCAGTTTAAGTGGGAGAAAGACACGCGAGCAGTACTTC.